These T cell receptor beta chains were read from a single sample in a study of blood T cells in healthy people across ages. TCRdb re-derived calls from the 5' RACE reads in MiXCR, one entry per CDR3 protein. The table lists 700,000 or so distinct CDR3 sequences, approximately 40% of them singletons. The sequenced sample consisted of blood. The receptors derive from an elderly man in good health. Each CDR3 is given with its conserved first and last residue. A D gene is named only where the DNA matches it firmly. A clone size is listed for some rows: how often the clone was seen (once, few, many), or a class if it is expanded.

j_gene	d_gene	v_gene	abundance	CDR3aa	CDR3nt
TRBJ2-4	TRBD1	TRBV20-1	-	CSASWTGINNEQYF	TGCAGTGCTAGCTGGACAGGCATAAACAATGAGCAGTACTTC
TRBJ2-1	TRBD2	TRBV20-1	-	CSAGRVGEQFF	TGCAGTGCTGGGAGGGTAGGTGAGCAGTTCTTC
TRBJ2-7	TRBD1	TRBV12-3/TRBV12-4	-	CASSRTGTGDRYF	TGTGCCAGCAGTCGAACCGGGACAGGGGATCGGTACTTC
TRBJ1-6	-	TRBV27	few	CASGSRESYNSPLHF	TGTGCCAGCGGATCCAGGGAAAGCTATAATTCACCCCTCCACTTT
TRBJ2-1	-	TRBV6-2/TRBV6-3	-	CASNPAFSNEQFF	TGTGCCAGCAATCCAGCGTTTTCCAATGAGCAGTTCTTC
TRBJ2-7	-	TRBV2	-	CASIPGGSPYEQYF	TGTGCCAGCATCCCAGGTGGGAGTCCCTACGAGCAGTACTTC
TRBJ1-6	-	TRBV4-3	many	CASSQGGDGGSPLHF	TGCGCCAGCAGCCAAGGGGGGGATGGGGGTTCACCCCTCCACTTT
TRBJ2-5	-	TRBV4-2	-	CASSQDKGPGETQYF	TGTGCCAGCAGCCAAGATAAGGGTCCCGGGGAGACCCAGTACTTC
TRBJ2-5	TRBD1	TRBV24-1	many	CATSDAGQGVGETQYF	TGTGCCACCAGTGATGCGGGACAGGGGGTAGGAGAGACCCAGTACTTC
TRBJ2-3	TRBD1	TRBV5-5	-	CASSPTGVNTDTQYF	TGTGCCAGCAGCCCTACAGGGGTTAACACAGATACGCAGTATTTT
TRBJ2-5	-	TRBV7-2	-	CASSMNRVVREQCF	TGTGCCAGCAGCATGAACAGGGTTGTACGGGAGCAGTGCTTC
TRBJ2-1	-	TRBV28	once	CASSSPRSYNEQFF	TGTGCCAGCAGTTCCCCTAGGTCCTACAATGAGCAGTTCTTC
TRBJ2-4	TRBD1	TRBV5-1	few	CASSAGTGTSQQYF	TGCGCCAGCAGCGCCGGGACAGGGACCAGCCAGCAGTACTTC
TRBJ1-2	TRBD1	TRBV7-2	few	CASRGEGQGNGYTF	TGTGCCAGCAGGGGTGAGGGACAGGGTAACGGCTACACCTTC
TRBJ1-2	TRBD1	TRBV7-9	-	CASSWGQGAQGGYTF	TGTGCCAGCAGCTGGGGACAGGGGGCTCAAGGTGGCTACACCTTC
TRBJ2-7	-	TRBV3-1	-	CVSSQEAQKYF	TGTGTCAGCAGCCAAGAGGCACAGAAGTACTTC
TRBJ2-3	TRBD2	TRBV4-3	-	CASSQGTSGGGTQYF	TGCGCCAGCAGCCAAGGGACTAGCGGGGGGGGTACGCAGTATTTT
TRBJ2-7	TRBD2	TRBV20-1	-	CSARDEDSPGGPSTDEQYF	TGCAGTGCTAGAGATGAAGACTCCCCGGGAGGCCCCTCGACGGACGAGCAGTACTTC
TRBJ2-5	TRBD1	TRBV6-5	-	CASNQNPGQVNEQYF	TGTGCCAGCAACCAAAACCCGGGACAGGTTAATGAGCAGTACTTC
TRBJ2-3	-	TRBV5-1	many	CASSPKTGVTDTQYF	TGCGCCAGCAGCCCGAAGACAGGCGTTACAGATACGCAGTATTTT
TRBJ2-5	TRBD2	TRBV6-2/TRBV6-3	few	CASSRVPGTSSQETQYF	TGTGCCAGCAGTCGCGTACCCGGGACTAGCAGTCAAGAGACCCAGTACTTC
TRBJ1-1	TRBD1	TRBV3-1	-	CASSRTGVTEAFF	TGTGCCAGCAGCCGGACAGGGGTCACTGAAGCTTTCTTT
TRBJ2-6	TRBD1	TRBV7-2	many	CASSRDRRKAGANVLTF	TGTGCCAGCAGCCGGGACAGGCGCAAGGCAGGGGCCAACGTCCTGACTTTC
TRBJ2-7	-	TRBV15	few	CATSPGASGYEQYF	TGTGCCACCAGTCCTGGGGCTTCGGGGTACGAGCAGTACTTC
TRBJ2-2	-	TRBV5-6	-	CASKPTGTNTGELFF	TGTGCCAGCAAGCCGACGGGGACGAACACCGGGGAGCTGTTTTTT
TRBJ1-2	-	TRBV29-1	-	CSALLPREKGGYTF	TGCAGCGCACTATTGCCCCGGGAGAAAGGTGGCTACACCTTC
TRBJ2-1	TRBD2	TRBV7-2	-	CASSLGGGRKRDEQFF	TGTGCCAGCAGCTTAGGCGGGGGGAGGAAGAGGGATGAGCAGTTCTTC
TRBJ2-5	-	TRBV20-1	-	CSARDWGSFQYF	TGCAGTGCTAGAGATTGGGGGTCCTTCCAGTACTTC
TRBJ2-5	TRBD2	TRBV7-2	-	CASSKSSGSKETQYF	TGTGCCAGCAGTAAGAGTAGCGGGAGTAAAGAGACCCAGTACTTC
TRBJ2-3	-	TRBV20-1	few	CSAREGPTDTQYF	TGCAGTGCTAGGGAGGGGCCCACAGATACGCAGTATTTT
TRBJ1-2	TRBD1	TRBV10-1	-	CASSDRGTYGYTF	TGCGCCAGCAGCGACAGGGGGACCTATGGCTACACCTTC
TRBJ2-1	-	TRBV3-1	once	CASSQGMSGKYNEQFF	TGTGCCAGCAGCCAAGGAATGTCAGGAAAATACAATGAGCAGTTCTTC
TRBJ2-1	TRBD2	TRBV10-1	few	CASSVSGLAGNNEQFF	TGCGCCAGCAGTGTTTCGGGCCTAGCGGGGAACAATGAGCAGTTCTTC
TRBJ2-5	-	TRBV6-5	-	CASSYSASWETQYF	TGTGCCAGCAGTTACTCCGCTAGCTGGGAGACCCAGTACTTC
TRBJ2-7	TRBD2	TRBV7-9	-	CASSPSGAGGFYEQYF	TGTGCCAGCAGCCCGAGTGGGGCGGGAGGGTTTTACGAGCAGTACTTC